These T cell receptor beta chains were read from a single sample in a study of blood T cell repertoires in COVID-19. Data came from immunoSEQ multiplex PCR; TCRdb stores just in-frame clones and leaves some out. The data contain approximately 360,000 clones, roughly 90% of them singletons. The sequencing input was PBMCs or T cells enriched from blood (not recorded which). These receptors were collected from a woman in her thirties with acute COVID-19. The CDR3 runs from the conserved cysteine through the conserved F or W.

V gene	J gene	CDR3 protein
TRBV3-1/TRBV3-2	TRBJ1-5	CASREEHRARGEPSNQPQHF
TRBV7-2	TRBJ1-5	CASSWEWSQPQHF
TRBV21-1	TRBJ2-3	CASSKGARIDTQYF
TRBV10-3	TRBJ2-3	CAISPIRGRGTDTQYF
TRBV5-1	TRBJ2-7	CASSVSGGPYEQYF
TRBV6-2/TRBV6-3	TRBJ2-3	CASSSLDRAGVYTDTQYF
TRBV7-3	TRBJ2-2	CASSLTPGGRTGELFF
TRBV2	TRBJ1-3	CASSDETGASGNTIYF
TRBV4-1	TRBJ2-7	CASSQERGQGEQYF
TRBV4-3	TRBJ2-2	CASSQLRIAGRNGELFF
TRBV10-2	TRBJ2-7	CASSPSRAQSYEQYF
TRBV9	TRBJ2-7	CASSVELAANEQYF
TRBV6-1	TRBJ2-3	CASSEVRGSTDTQYF
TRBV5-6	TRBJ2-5	CASSLVSGTRETQYF
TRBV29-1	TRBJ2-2	CSVEGSNTGELFF
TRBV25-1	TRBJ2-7	CASSETGQGNHEQYF
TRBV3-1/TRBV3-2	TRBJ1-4	CASSPKGVGKLFF
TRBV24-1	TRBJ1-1	CATSAQGHTEAFF
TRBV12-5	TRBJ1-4	CASGLTGLELFF
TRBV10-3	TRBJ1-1	CAISESRGTEAFF
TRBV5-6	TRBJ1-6	CASNRGPNSPLHF
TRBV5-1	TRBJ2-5	CASSLLGWGQFQETQYF
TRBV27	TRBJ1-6	CASSLRQSSYNSPLHF
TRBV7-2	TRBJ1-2	CASSGHTGSYGYTF
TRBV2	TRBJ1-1	CASSEGGTGTGVIAFF
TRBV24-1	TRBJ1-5	CANPPRSLAQHF
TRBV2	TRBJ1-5	CASSDSAGPQHF
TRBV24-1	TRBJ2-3	CATSDLQVTDTQYF
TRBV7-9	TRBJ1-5	CASSLEGRGAGQPQHF
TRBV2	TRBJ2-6	CASSGDRASGANVLTF
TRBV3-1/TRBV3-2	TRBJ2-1	CASSQDLLLNSYNEQFF
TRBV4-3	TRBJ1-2	CASSQKDQGSFDGYTF
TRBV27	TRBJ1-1	CASSLLPGMNTEAFF
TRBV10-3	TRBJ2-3	CAISEQITDTQYF
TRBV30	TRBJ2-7	CAWSALGGTFRAYEQYF
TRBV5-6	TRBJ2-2	CASSLQDTGELFF
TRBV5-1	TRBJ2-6	CASSSVQGAGANVLTF
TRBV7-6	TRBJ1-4	CASSKGLGEKLFF
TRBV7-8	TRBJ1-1	CASSLNFRVPEAFF
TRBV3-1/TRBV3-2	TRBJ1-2	CASSQRGGSFYGYTF
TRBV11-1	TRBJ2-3	CASSSPGGGPDTQYF
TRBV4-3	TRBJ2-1	CASSFTLLGDNEQFF